Listed here is a single TCR beta chain. The data were taken from a study of control samples from healthy donors and cancer patients. Repertoires were generated with immunoSEQ multiplex PCR, while TCRdb's copy carries only in-frame clones and drops some. Altogether some 200,000 clones are present, around 92% being singletons, with the ten largest covering about 1.4%. Germline V CDR1 and CDR2: LGHNA, YNFKEQ. The CDR3 has 15 amino acids. V lost 1 base, J lost 5 bases, and 15 bases lay in between. This sequence joins TRBV4-2 and TRBJ2-7; D might be TRBD2 (6 bases). This TCR was sampled from a woman aged 25 to 39 in good health. Sequencing used blood. CDR3 residues: CASSQGRLGGDEQYF. In DNA form, the CDR3 reads TGTGCCAGCAGCCAAGGGAGACTAGGTGGCGACGAGCAGTACTTC.